These 25 T cell receptor beta chains came from one sample sequenced in a study of shared T cell receptors in the human thymus. The protocol was immunoSEQ multiplex PCR, while the TCRdb copy is restricted to in-frame clones and leaves out a portion. The sample has hundreds of thousands of clones, roughly 88% seen once. The same sample was also used in a study of human thymus T cells.

Sequenced: thymocytes. Receptors originate from a boy less than two years old with a congenital heart defect.

This chain connects TRBV7-6 to TRBJ1-3; D is unclear. The CDR3 runs to 14 residues. CDR1 SGHVS and CDR2 FNYEAQ come from the germline V gene. With 5 bases removed from V and 8 bases from J, the gap between germline ends came to 16 bases. Written as DNA, the CDR3 is TGTGCCAGCAGCATACAGCCTGGTCAACACACCATATATTTT. Protein: CASSIQPGQHTIYF.

The genes are TRBV15 and TRBJ2-7; D gene ambiguous. The germline CDR1 and CDR2 sequences are LNHNV and YYDKDF (reference sequence). Trimming took 0 bases from V and 3 from J, leaving 6 bases between them. This CDR3 region has 13 residues. The CDR3 coding sequence is TGTGCCACCAGCAGAGACAGAATCTACGAGCAGTACTTC. Translation: CATSRDRIYEQYF.

The chain carries TRBV27 and TRBJ1-1, with a possible D match to TRBD1 (6 bases). CDR1 and CDR2 from the germline V gene are MNHEY and SMNVEV (reference sequence). V lost 0 bases to trimming and J lost 7 bases, with 15 bases between them. There are 15 residues in the CDR3. The CDR3 sequence: CASSLSGAVGDEAFF. Here the CDR3 DNA reads TGTGCCAGCAGTTTATCGGGGGCGGTGGGGGATGAAGCTTTCTTT.

This sequence joins TRBV9 and TRBJ1-1, with 11 bases identical to TRBD1. The CDR3 totals 16 residues. V was clipped by 3 bases and J by 2 bases; unmatched bases: 6. Germline values: CDR1 SGDLS, CDR2 YYNGEE. For the CDR3, the DNA is TGTGCCAGCAGCGCAGGACAGGGGGCCGGAAACACTGAAGCTTTCTTT. Translating gives CASSAGQGAGNTEAFF. Drawing the rest from reference TRBV9 and TRBJ1-1, the complete variable domain is DSGVTQTPKHLITATGQRVTLRCSPRSGDLSVYWYQQSLDQGLQFLIQYYNGEERAKGNILERFSAQQFPDLHSELNLSSLELGDSALYFCASSAGQGAGNTEAFFGQGTRLTVV.

The CDR3 DNA follows: TGTGCCAGCTCACCACAGGGGGGGACCAACACGAGGCTGTACTTC. Encoded protein: CASSPQGGTNTRLYF. This chain connects TRBV18 to TRBJ2-7; the D gene is possibly TRBD2 (7 bases). Trimming shortened V by 1 base and J by 12 bases, and 22 bases separated the two germline ends. CDR1 KGHSH and CDR2 LQKENI come from the germline V gene. CDR3 size: 15 residues. Variable domain in full (rest from reference TRBV18 and TRBJ2-7): NAGVMQNPRHLVRRRGQEARLRCSPMKGHSHVYWYRQLPEEGLKFMVYLQKENIIDESGMPKERFSAEFPKEGPSILRIQQVVRGDSAAYFCASSPQGGTNTRLYFGPGTRLTVT.

This clone was seen a few times. The chain has TRBV27 and TRBJ2-1; D perhaps matches TRBD2 (6 bases). Germline lookup yields CDR1 MNHEY and CDR2 SMNVEV (reference sequence). Trimming removed 5 bases at V and 6 bases at J, with 20 bases between. The CDR3 sequence is 16 residues long. CDR3 DNA: TGTGCCAGCAGTGTCCGACTAGATGGTCCTGGCAATGAGCAGTTCTTC. Translation: CASSVRLDGPGNEQFF.

V gene TRBV5-6 combines with J gene TRBJ2-7; D ambiguous. The germline gives CDR1 SGHDT, CDR2 YYEEEE. CDR3 length equals 14 residues. Trimming cost V 4 bases and J 5 bases, with 16 bases left between them. The CDR3 sequence is CASSRTFPTHEQYF. CDR3 bases: TGTGCCAGCAGCCGCACTTTCCCCACCCACGAGCAGTACTTC.

The chain carries TRBV7-2 and TRBJ2-4, with D unresolved. Germline loops: CDR1 SGHTA, CDR2 FQGNSA. The CDR3 runs 14 residues. Between the trimmed V and J ends, which lost 5 bases and 0 bases, there was a span of 8 bases. The CDR3 reads CASSASRAKNIQYF. The CDR3 coding sequence is TGTGCCAGCAGCGCTAGTAGAGCCAAAAACATTCAGTACTTC. The entire variable domain, with the rest obtained from reference TRBV7-2 and TRBJ2-4, is as follows: GAGVSQSPSNKVTEKGKDVELRCDPISGHTALYWYRQSLGQGLEFLIYFQGNSAPDKSGLPSDRFSAERTGGSVSTLTIQRTQQEDSAVYLCASSASRAKNIQYFGAGTRLSVL.

The chain couples TRBV7-9 to TRBJ2-3, with TRBD1 as a possible D gene (6 bases). From germline, CDR1 is SEHNR and CDR2 FQNEAQ (reference sequence). Trimming removed 5 bases at V and 2 bases at J, with 14 bases between. CDR3 length: 15 residues. The CDR3 region is CASSRGHVTTDTQYF. The CDR3, as DNA: TGTGCCAGCAGCCGGGGACACGTCACCACAGATACGCAGTATTTT.

The rearrangement uses TRBV7-6 and TRBJ2-7, with 7 bases matching TRBD2. J was trimmed by 7 bases and V by 7 bases; bases with no gene match: 10. Germline CDR1 is SGHVS and CDR2 is FNYEAQ. The CDR3 length is 13 residues. The CDR3 DNA sequence: TGTGCCAGCATGGGGGGAGGGGCTGGTGAGCAGTACTTC. Translated: CASMGGGAGEQYF.

This clone was seen once. The chain is built from TRBV11-2 and TRBJ2-3; 12 bases align to TRBD2. This CDR3 is 16 amino acids long. The germline V gene encodes CDR1 SGHAT and CDR2 FQNNGV. Germline trimming cut 5 bases from V and 2 bases from J; bases unmatched to any gene: 5. In DNA form, the CDR3 reads TGTGCCAGCAGCCTCTGGACTAGCGGGGTCACAGATACGCAGTATTTT. Translating it yields CASSLWTSGVTDTQYF.

The chain recombines TRBV29-1 with TRBJ1-2, with TRBD1 as a possible D gene (6 bases). The V gene lost 6 bases and the J gene lost 0 bases, with 14 bases spanning the gap. CDR3 length equals 14 residues. Germline V gene lookup returns CDR1 SQVTM and CDR2 ANQGSEA. The CDR3 is CSVVGAHPNYGYTF. CDR3 bases: TGCAGCGTGGTGGGGGCCCACCCTAACTATGGCTACACCTTC.

This clone is a singleton in its sample. The chain is built from TRBV6-4 and TRBJ1-2; 8 bases align to TRBD1. V trimming: 8 bases; J trimming: 6 bases; junction bases outside the gene matches: 14. Germline values: CDR1 MRHNA, CDR2 SNTAGT. This CDR3 comprises 15 residues. The CDR3, as DNA: TGTGCCAGCGGTCCGCGGCAGGGGGCCGTCGATGGCTACACCTTC. As protein: CASGPRQGAVDGYTF.

The chain employs TRBV11-1 and TRBJ2-7; 10 bases align to TRBD2. CDR1 and CDR2 (germline): SGHAT, FQDESV (reference sequence). This CDR3 contains 15 residues. With V trimmed by 5 bases and J by 4 bases, 8 bases remained unmatched. CDR3 nucleotides: TGTGCCAGCAGCCGTTCCGGGACTAGCGTTTACGAGCAGTACTTC. Its protein product is CASSRSGTSVYEQYF.

The chain has TRBV7-9 and TRBJ2-1; a weak D match, TRBD2 (5 bases). V gave up 1 base and J gave up 8 bases, with 18 bases separating them. Germline V CDR1 and CDR2: SEHNR, FQNEAQ (reference sequence). This CDR3 has 16 residues. CDR3: CASSLVSAGSRDEQFF. The DNA for the CDR3 is TGTGCCAGCAGCTTAGTAAGCGCGGGTTCACGGGATGAGCAGTTCTTC.

The rearrangement uses TRBV9 and TRBJ2-3; TRBD2 matches 11 bases. This CDR3 has 16 amino acids. The V gene's germline CDR1 is SGDLS and CDR2 YYNGEE. The V and J ends lost 3 bases and 7 bases, in that order; junction bases with no gene match: 10. As DNA, the CDR3 is TGTGCCAGCAGCGCGGAGGCCGGGACTAGCGGAAATACGCAGTATTTT. This translates into CASSAEAGTSGNTQYF.

The chain links TRBV10-3 to TRBJ1-2; D call uncertain. The CDR3 loop spans 15 amino acids. V lost 0 bases and J lost 5, with 13 bases in between. CDR1 is ENHRY, CDR2 SYGVKD, per germline. For the CDR3, the DNA is TGTGCCATCAGTGAGTCGAACACCCACCTTTATGGCTACACCTTC. Amino acids: CAISESNTHLYGYTF.

This sequence joins TRBV11-2 and TRBJ2-7; D is possibly TRBD2 (5 bases). CDR1 is SGHAT, CDR2 FQNNGV, per germline. Trimming removed 2 bases from V and 4 bases from J, with 12 bases in between. The CDR3 is 14 amino acids. This CDR3 is CASSLQRIPYEQYF. CDR3 sequence (DNA): TGTGCCAGCAGCTTACAGCGGATACCTTACGAGCAGTACTTC. Based on the CDR3 plus reference TRBV11-2 and TRBJ2-7, the full variable domain is EAGVAQSPRYKIIEKRQSVAFWCNPISGHATLYWYQQILGQGPKLLIQFQNNGVVDDSQLPKDRFSAERLKGVDSTLKIQPAKLEDSAVYLCASSLQRIPYEQYFGPGTRLTVT.

The chain uses TRBV5-1 and TRBJ2-3; 11 bases fit TRBD2. Trimming cost V 4 bases and J 2 bases; bases outside gene matches: 3. The V gene's germline CDR1 is SGHRS and CDR2 YFSETQ. The CDR3 contains 15 residues. CDR3 residues: CASSGGLAVTDTQYF. In DNA form, the CDR3 reads TGCGCCAGCAGCGGGGGACTAGCGGTCACAGATACGCAGTATTTT.

The rearrangement links TRBV6-5 to TRBJ1-1; D ambiguous. The germline CDR1 and CDR2 sequences are MNHEY and SVGAGI. CDR3 length: 13 residues. The V end lost 7 bases, the J end lost 4 bases, and 13 bases lay between the germline ends. CDR3 protein: CASTQSGSTEAFF. The CDR3 bases are TGTGCCAGCACCCAGTCGGGGAGCACTGAAGCTTTCTTT.

This chain connects TRBV5-8 to TRBJ2-3; 7 nucleotides match TRBD1. Trimming removed 3 bases from V and 2 bases from J; junction bases left unmatched: 9. The CDR3 totals 16 residues. CDR1 and CDR2 (germline): SGHTS, YDEGEE. CDR3 sequence: CASSCGRQGYTDTQYF. The CDR3 coding sequence is TGTGCCAGCAGCTGCGGCCGACAGGGATACACAGATACGCAGTATTTT.

The chain combines TRBV5-8 with TRBJ2-7; TRBD1 matches 8 bases. With V trimmed by 6 bases and J by 3 bases, 11 bases remained unmatched. Germline CDR1 reads SGHTS; CDR2 reads YDEGEE. This CDR3 has 15 amino acids. In DNA form, the CDR3 reads TGTGCCAGCACCACCGGACAGGGTAGGGTCTACGAGCAGTACTTC. It encodes CASTTGQGRVYEQYF.

The V gene is TRBV2, the J gene TRBJ2-7; TRBD1 matches at 8 bases. This CDR3 has 15 residues. J was trimmed by 0 bases and V by 6 bases; bases with no gene match: 7. Germline CDR1 is SNHLY and CDR2 is FYNNEI. The DNA of the CDR3 is TGTGCCAGCAGCCCGGACAGGGCCCACTCCTACGAGCAGTACTTC. Translating it yields CASSPDRAHSYEQYF.

The V gene is TRBV10-1, the J gene TRBJ2-7, with D maybe TRBD2 (5 bases). The CDR3 has 12 residues. Germline loops: CDR1 WNHNN, CDR2 SYGVQD (reference sequence). Trimming took off 4 bases at V and 4 bases at J, with 8 bases between the two ends. CDR3 nucleotides: TGCGCCAGCAGTGCCCGGGGTTACGAGCAGTACTTC. This gives the protein CASSARGYEQYF.

In this sample, this clone turned up a few times. The chain links TRBV14 to TRBJ2-3; 7 positions agree with TRBD2. The CDR3 spans 17 residues. Trimming removed 4 bases from V and 5 bases from J; junction bases left unmatched: 15. Germline CDR1 is SGHDN and CDR2 is FVKESK. The CDR3 here is CASSPTKRDLSGDTQYF. In nucleotides, the CDR3 is TGTGCCAGCAGCCCCACTAAGCGGGACCTGTCAGGAGATACGCAGTATTTT.